This TCR beta chain was identified in a study of PD-1 blockade in classical Hodgkin lymphoma. Study-wide results and caveats: Healthy donors were reported to have higher baseline TCR diversity than newly diagnosed patients.

With respect to this clone: Its antigen remains unknown.

TCRdb's copy holds only in-frame clones and misses some; the assay was immunoSEQ multiplex PCR. The repertoire holds tens of thousands of clones, 71% seen once, with about a sixth in the top ten. This CDR3 has 15 residues. Germline assignment: CDR1 SGHTA and CDR2 FQGNSA. V was cut by 0 bases and J by 5 bases, with 12 bases left in between. Brentuximab vedotin exposure varied among the patients, all of whom had relapsed after autologous stem cell transplantation. Classifying best responses yielded complete response, partial response or progressive disease. This clonotype was obtained from a human donor with classical Hodgkin lymphoma. This chain links TRBV7-2 with TRBJ2-3; D gene uncertain. This specimen was peripheral blood mononuclear cells (PBMCs), taken at baseline. For the CDR3, the DNA is TGTGCCAGCAGCTTAGCGGTCCCCCCGAGAGATACGCAGTATTTT. This encodes CASSLAVPPRDTQYF.